A selection of T cell receptor beta chains follows, all from one sample in a study of blood T cells in healthy people across ages. From the 5' RACE reads, TCRdb called clonotypes with MiXCR, one entry per CDR3 protein. The table lists about 1 million distinct CDR3 sequences, around 43% of them singletons. Sequencing was done on a sample of blood. The origin of the receptors is a woman aged 60-70 years in good health. The CDR3 runs from the conserved cysteine through the conserved F or W. A D gene is named only where the DNA matches it firmly. Only some rows state a clone size, as once, few, many or a class for expanded clones.

TRBV7-2	TRBJ1-2	-	-	TGTGCCAGCAGCTTAGCTGTGGGAGTCCTTAACTATGGCTACACCTTC	CASSLAVGVLNYGYTF
TRBV5-1	TRBJ2-1	-	-	TGCGCCAGCAGCCCGGGGTACCGCCCCTCCTACAATGAGCAGTTCTTC	CASSPGYRPSYNEQFF
TRBV6-6	TRBJ2-5	-	many	TGTGCCAGCAGTTATTACGGGGCACAGACCCAGTACTTC	CASSYYGAQTQYF
TRBV7-7	TRBJ2-5	TRBD2	few	TGTGCCAGCGCCAAATGGGATGAGCGGGAGGAAGAGACCCAGTACTTC	CASAKWDEREEETQYF
TRBV2	TRBJ2-1	TRBD1	few	TGTGCCAGCAGCGCCAGGGGACAGGGGCATGAGCAGTTCTTC	CASSARGQGHEQFF
TRBV28	TRBJ2-7	TRBD1	few	TGTGCCAGCAGCGAACTGACAGGGGTCTACGAGCAGTACTTC	CASSELTGVYEQYF
TRBV5-6	TRBJ2-7	-	few	TGTGCCAGCAGCTGGGCCAGGTACGAGCAGTACTTC	CASSWARYEQYF
TRBV20-1	TRBJ2-7	-	-	TGCAGTGCTAGTGACGGAGTCCACGAGCAGTACTTC	CSASDGVHEQYF
TRBV20-1	TRBJ2-1	TRBD1	few	TGCAGTGCCTCTTATGGACAGGGGGCAAAGAATGAGCAGTTCTTC	CSASYGQGAKNEQFF
TRBV20-1	TRBJ1-1	-	once	TGCAGTGCCTTGGGACACCGGAACACTGAAGCTTTCTTT	CSALGHRNTEAFF
TRBV7-8	TRBJ2-1	TRBD2	-	TGTGCCAGCAGCCCGCGGGAGAGCCCCTACAATGAGCAGTTCTTC	CASSPRESPYNEQFF
TRBV10-3	TRBJ1-4	-	few	TGTGCCATCAGTGAGAGGGGCGAAAAACTGTTTTTT	CAISERGEKLFF
TRBV27	TRBJ2-5	-	few	TGTGCCAGCAGTAACCCCGACAGGAGGACCCAGTACTTC	CASSNPDRRTQYF
TRBV10-3	TRBJ1-2	-	few	TGTGCCAGTGAGGGGAACTATGGCTACACCTTC	CASEGNYGYTF
TRBV7-2	TRBJ2-3	-	few	TGTGCCAGCAGCTTATACGGCGGCGGGCCCACAGATACGCAGTATTTT	CASSLYGGGPTDTQYF
TRBV13	TRBJ2-7	-	few	TGTGCCAGCAGCCCCCGGTGGGGGCAACACGAGACCTACGAGCAGTACTTC	CASSPRWGQHETYEQYF
TRBV28	TRBJ2-7	-	-	TGTGCCAGCAGTTACACCCCGGCCGAGCAGTACTTC	CASSYTPAEQYF
TRBV19	TRBJ2-7	TRBD1	once	TGTGCCAGTACCCGCGGGACAGGTTTTACGTACGAGCAGTACTTC	CASTRGTGFTYEQYF
TRBV29-1	TRBJ2-5	-	-	TGCAGCGTTGAAGAGTTAGGGTTTAGGGGAAAAGAGACCCAGTACTTC	CSVEELGFRGKETQYF
TRBV24-1	TRBJ1-5	-	-	TGTGCCACCAGTGAACCCGGACAGAACCAGCCCCAGCATTTT	CATSEPGQNQPQHF
TRBV2	TRBJ1-4	-	-	TGTGCCAGCAGTGAGCGGGGGGCTCTGTTTGAAAAACTGTTTTTT	CASSERGALFEKLFF
TRBV5-1	TRBJ2-5	TRBD1	few	TGCGCCAGCAGCTTGGGCCGGGACAGCCCCCTGAGAGAGACCCAGTACTTC	CASSLGRDSPLRETQYF
TRBV7-8	TRBJ2-7	TRBD1	few	TGTGCCAGCAGCCCGCGAAGGACAGGGATCCACGAGCAGTACTTC	CASSPRRTGIHEQYF
TRBV6-1	TRBJ2-3	-	-	TGTGCCAGCAGTGTAGGAGTCAGGACAGATACGCAGTATTTT	CASSVGVRTDTQYF